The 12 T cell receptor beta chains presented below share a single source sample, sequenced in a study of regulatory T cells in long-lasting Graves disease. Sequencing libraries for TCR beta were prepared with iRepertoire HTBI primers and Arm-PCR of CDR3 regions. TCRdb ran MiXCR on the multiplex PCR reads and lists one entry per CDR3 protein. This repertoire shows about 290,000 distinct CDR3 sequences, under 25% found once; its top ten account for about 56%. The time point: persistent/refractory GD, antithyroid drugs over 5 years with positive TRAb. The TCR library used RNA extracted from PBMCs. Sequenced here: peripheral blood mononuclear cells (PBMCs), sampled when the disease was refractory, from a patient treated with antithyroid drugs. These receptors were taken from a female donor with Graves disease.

CDR3 amino acids: CAWSVQGKTDSNQPQHF. CDR3 bases: TGTGCCTGGAGTGTACAGGGGAAAACTGATAGCAATCAGCCCCAGCATTTT. This sequence joins TRBV30 and TRBJ1-5, with TRBD1 matching over 7 bases. V lost 0 bases and J lost 0; bases outside the gene matches: 8. This CDR3 has 17 residues. Germline V CDR1 and CDR2: GTSNPN, SVGIG (reference sequence). Based on the CDR3 plus reference TRBV30 and TRBJ1-5, the full variable domain is SQTIHQWPATLVQPVGSPLSLECTVEGTSNPNLYWYRQAAGRGLQLLFYSVGIGQISSEVPQNLSASRPQDRQFILSSKKLLLSDSGFYLCAWSVQGKTDSNQPQHFGDGTRLSIL.

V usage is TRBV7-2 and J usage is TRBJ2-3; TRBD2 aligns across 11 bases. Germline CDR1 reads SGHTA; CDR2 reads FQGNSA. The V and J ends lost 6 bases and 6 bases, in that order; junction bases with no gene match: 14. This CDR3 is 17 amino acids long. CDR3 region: CASRGQLALAGVDTQYF. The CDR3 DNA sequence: TGTGCCAGCAGAGGACAGCTGGCACTAGCGGGAGTGGATACGCAGTATTTT.

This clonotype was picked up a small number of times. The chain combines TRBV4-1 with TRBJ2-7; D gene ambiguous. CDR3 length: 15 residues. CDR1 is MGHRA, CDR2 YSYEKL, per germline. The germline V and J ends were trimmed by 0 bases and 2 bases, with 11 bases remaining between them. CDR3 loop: CASSQERRFAYEQYF. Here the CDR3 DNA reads TGCGCCAGCAGCCAAGAACGGCGGTTCGCCTACGAGCAGTACTTC.

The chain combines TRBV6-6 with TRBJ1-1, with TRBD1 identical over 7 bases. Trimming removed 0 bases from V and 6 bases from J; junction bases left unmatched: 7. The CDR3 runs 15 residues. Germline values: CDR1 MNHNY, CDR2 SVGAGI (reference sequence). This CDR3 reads CASSYSGQPRAEAFF. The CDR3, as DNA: TGTGCCAGCAGTTACTCGGGACAGCCCAGGGCTGAAGCTTTCTTT.

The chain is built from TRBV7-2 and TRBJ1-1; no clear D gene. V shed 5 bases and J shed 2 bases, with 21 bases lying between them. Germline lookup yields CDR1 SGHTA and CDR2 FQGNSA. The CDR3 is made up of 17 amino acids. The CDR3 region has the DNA TGTGCCAGCAGCGTAGGTCTCGATGGGCTCGGAAACACTGAAGCTTTCTTT. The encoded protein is CASSVGLDGLGNTEAFF.

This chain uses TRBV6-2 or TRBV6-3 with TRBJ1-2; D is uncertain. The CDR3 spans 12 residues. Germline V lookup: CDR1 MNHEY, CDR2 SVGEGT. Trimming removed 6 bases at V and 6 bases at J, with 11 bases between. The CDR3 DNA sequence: TGTGCCAGCAGGAGAACACCGGATGGCTACACCTTC. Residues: CASRRTPDGYTF.

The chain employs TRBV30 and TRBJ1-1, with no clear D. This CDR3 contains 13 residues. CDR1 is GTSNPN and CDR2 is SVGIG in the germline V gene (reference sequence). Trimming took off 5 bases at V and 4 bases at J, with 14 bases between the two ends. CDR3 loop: CAWSGGVSTEAFF. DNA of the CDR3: TGTGCCTGGTCAGGTGGGGTTTCCACTGAAGCTTTCTTT.

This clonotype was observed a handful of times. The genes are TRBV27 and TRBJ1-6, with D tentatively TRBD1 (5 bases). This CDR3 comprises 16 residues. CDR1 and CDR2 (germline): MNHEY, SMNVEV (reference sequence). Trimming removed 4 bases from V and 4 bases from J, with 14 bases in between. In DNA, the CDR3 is TGTGCCAGCAGTTCGAACCGGGACCTATATAATTCACCCCTCCACTTT. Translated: CASSSNRDLYNSPLHF.

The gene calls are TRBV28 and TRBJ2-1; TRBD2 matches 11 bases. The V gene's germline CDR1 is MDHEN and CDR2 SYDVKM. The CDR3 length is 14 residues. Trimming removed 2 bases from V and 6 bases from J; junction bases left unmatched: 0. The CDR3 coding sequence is TGTGCCAGCAGTTTAACTAGCGGGAGCAATGAGCAGTTCTTC. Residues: CASSLTSGSNEQFF.

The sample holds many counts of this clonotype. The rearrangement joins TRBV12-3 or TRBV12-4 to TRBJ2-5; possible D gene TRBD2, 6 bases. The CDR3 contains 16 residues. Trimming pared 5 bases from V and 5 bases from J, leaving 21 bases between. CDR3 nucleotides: TGTGCCAGCAGTCCTCGGGGGAGTAGCGGCAGGGAGACCCAGTACTTC. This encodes CASSPRGSSGRETQYF.

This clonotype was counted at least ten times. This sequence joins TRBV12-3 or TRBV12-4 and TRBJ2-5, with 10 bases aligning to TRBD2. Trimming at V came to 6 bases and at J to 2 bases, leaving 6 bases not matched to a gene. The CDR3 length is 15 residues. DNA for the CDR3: TGTGCCAGCAGCAGGACTAGCGGAAATCAAGAGACCCAGTACTTC. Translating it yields CASSRTSGNQETQYF.

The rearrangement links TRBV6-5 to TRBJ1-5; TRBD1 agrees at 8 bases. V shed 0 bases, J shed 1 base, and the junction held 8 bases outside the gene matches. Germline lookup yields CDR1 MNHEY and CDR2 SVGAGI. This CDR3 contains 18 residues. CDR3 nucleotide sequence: TGTGCCAGCAGTTACTCGAGGACAGGGTCGGTCAGCAATCAGCCCCAGCATTTT. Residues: CASSYSRTGSVSNQPQHF.